This T cell receptor beta chain appears in the sequencing data of a study of blood T cell repertoires in COVID-19. Study-wide context: Italy, Spain and the United States were the sources of the convalescent and acute COVID-19 samples. The analysed material was cDNA or gDNA that came from T cells, B-cell-depleted T cells, or PBMCs.

As handled by the study authors: Estimation of nucleated cell counts relied on the amplification of reference gene primers. Clones were read by immunoSEQ multiplex PCR, and TCRdb kept only the in-frame ones, dropping some. V and J calls plus clone size are reproduced from that table; the DNA served to infer D and trimming. The table records about 80,000 clones, roughly 76% of them present only once. This CDR3 has 17 amino acids. J gave up 5 bases and V 2 bases, and 15 bases lay outside the gene matches. Germline V gene data show CDR1 as LGHDT and CDR2 as YNNKEL (reference sequence). The chain has TRBV3-1 (or the pseudogene TRBV3-2) and TRBJ2-7; 7 bases map to TRBD2. Sequencing was carried out using peripheral blood. The sequence derives from a man aged 65-85 years with active or convalescent COVID-19. The CDR3: CASSQIASGDVRDEQYF. CDR3 nucleotide sequence: TGTGCCAGCAGCCAAATAGCGAGCGGGGATGTTCGGGACGAGCAGTACTTC.